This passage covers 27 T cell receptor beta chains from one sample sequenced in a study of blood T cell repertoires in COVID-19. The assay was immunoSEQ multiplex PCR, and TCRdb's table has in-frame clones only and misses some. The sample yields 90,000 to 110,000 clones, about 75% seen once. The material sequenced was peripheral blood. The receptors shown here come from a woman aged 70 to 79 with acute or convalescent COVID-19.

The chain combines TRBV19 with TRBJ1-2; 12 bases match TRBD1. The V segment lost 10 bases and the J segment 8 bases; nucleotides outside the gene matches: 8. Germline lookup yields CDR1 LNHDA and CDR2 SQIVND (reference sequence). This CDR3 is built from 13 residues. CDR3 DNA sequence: TGTGCCACCGGGGACAGGGGGCTAAGAGGCTACACCTTC. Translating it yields CATGDRGLRGYTF.

CDR3 coding DNA: TGTGCCAGCAGCCAAGGCGGGGGAGACACAGATACGCAGTATTTT. It yields the protein CASSQGGGDTDTQYF. The chain links TRBV14 to TRBJ2-3; 7 bases map to TRBD2. V trimming: 1 base; J trimming: 2 bases; junction bases outside the gene matches: 3. The germline V gene has CDR1 SGHDN and CDR2 FVKESK. This CDR3 region has 15 residues. Variable domain in full (rest from reference TRBV14 and TRBJ2-3): EAGVTQFPSHSVIEKGQTVTLRCDPISGHDNLYWYRRVMGKEIKFLLHFVKESKQDESGMPNNRFLAERTGGTYSTLKVQPAELEDSGVYFCASSQGGGDTDTQYFGPGTRLTVL.

The CDR3 reads CASSSQGGTEAFF. Written as DNA, the CDR3 is TGTGCCAGCAGCTCCCAAGGGGGCACTGAAGCTTTCTTT. The chain is built from TRBV7-2 and TRBJ1-1; TRBD1 is a possible D gene (6 bases). Trimming cost V 4 bases and J 4 bases, with 10 bases left between them. CDR3 size: 13 residues. Per germline, CDR1 SGHTA and CDR2 FQGNSA. Variable domain in full (rest from reference TRBV7-2 and TRBJ1-1): GAGVSQSPSNKVTEKGKDVELRCDPISGHTALYWYRQSLGQGLEFLIYFQGNSAPDKSGLPSDRFSAERTGGSVSTLTIQRTQQEDSAVYLCASSSQGGTEAFFGQGTRLTVV.

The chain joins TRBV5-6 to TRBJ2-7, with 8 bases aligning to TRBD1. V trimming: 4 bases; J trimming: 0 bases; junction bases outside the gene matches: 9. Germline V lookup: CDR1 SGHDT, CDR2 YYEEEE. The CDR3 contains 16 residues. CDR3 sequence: CASSIPGQASSYEQYF. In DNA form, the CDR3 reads TGTGCCAGCAGCATCCCGGGACAGGCTAGCTCCTACGAGCAGTACTTC. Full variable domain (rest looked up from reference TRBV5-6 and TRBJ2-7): DAGVTQSPTHLIKTRGQQVTLRCSPKSGHDTVSWYQQALGQGPQFIFQYYEEEERQRGNFPDRFSGHQFPNYSSELNVNALLLGDSALYLCASSIPGQASSYEQYFGPGTRLTVT.

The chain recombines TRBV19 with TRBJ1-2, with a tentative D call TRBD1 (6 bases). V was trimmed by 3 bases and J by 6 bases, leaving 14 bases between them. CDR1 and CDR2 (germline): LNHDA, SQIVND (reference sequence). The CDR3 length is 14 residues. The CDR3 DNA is TGTGCCAGTAGTATGTCACAGGGATTGGATGGCTACACCTTC. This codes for CASSMSQGLDGYTF.

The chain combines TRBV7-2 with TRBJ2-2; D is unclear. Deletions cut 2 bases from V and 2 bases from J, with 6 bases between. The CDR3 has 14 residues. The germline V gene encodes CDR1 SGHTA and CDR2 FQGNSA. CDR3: CASSLLRNTGELFF. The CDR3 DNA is TGTGCCAGCAGCTTACTCCGTAACACCGGGGAGCTGTTTTTT.

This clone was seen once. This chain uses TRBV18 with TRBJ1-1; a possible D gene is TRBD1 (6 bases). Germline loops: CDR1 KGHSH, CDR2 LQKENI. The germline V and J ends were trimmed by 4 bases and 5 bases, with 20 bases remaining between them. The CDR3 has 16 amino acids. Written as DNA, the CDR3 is TGTGCCAGCTCACTAGATTCACAGGGCCGCTTTACTGAAGCTTTCTTT. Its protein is CASSLDSQGRFTEAFF.

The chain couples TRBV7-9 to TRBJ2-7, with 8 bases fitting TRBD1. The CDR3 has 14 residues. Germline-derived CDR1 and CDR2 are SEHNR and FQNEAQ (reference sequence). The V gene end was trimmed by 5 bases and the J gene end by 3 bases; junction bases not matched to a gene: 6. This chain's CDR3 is CASSPGQGLYEQYF. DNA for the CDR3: TGTGCCAGCAGCCCCGGACAGGGACTCTACGAGCAGTACTTC.

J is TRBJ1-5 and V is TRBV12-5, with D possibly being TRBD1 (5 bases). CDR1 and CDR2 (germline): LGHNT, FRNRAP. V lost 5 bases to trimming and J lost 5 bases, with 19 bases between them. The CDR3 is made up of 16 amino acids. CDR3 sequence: CASGLGRQILDQPQHF. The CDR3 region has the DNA TGTGCTAGTGGTCTTGGTAGACAGATTCTGGATCAGCCCCAGCATTTT. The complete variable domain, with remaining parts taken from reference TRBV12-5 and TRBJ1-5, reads DARVTQTPRHKVTEMGQEVTMRCQPILGHNTVFWYRQTMMQGLELLAYFRNRAPLDDSGMPKDRFSAEMPDATLATLKIQPSEPRDSAVYFCASGLGRQILDQPQHFGDGTRLSIL.

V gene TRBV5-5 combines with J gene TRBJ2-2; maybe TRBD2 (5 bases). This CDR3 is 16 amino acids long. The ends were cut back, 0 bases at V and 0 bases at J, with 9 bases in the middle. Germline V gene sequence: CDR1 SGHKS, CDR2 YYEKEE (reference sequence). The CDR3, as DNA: TGTGCCAGCAGCTTGGCCGTAGCGACGAACACCGGGGAGCTGTTTTTT. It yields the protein CASSLAVATNTGELFF.

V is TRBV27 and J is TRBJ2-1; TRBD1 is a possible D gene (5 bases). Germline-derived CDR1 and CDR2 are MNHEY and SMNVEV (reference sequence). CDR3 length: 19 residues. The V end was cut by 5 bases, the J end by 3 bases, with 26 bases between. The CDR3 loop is CASSQFSSLPGYDYNEQFF. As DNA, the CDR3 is TGTGCCAGCAGTCAATTCTCTTCCCTCCCAGGGTATGACTACAATGAGCAGTTCTTC.

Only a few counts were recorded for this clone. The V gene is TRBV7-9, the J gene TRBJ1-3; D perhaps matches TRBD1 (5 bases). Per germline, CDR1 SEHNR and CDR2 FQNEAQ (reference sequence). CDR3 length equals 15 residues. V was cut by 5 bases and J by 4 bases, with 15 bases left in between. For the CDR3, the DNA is TGTGCCAGCAGCCCCCCGGGACTTCCAGGAAACACCATATATTTT. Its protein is CASSPPGLPGNTIYF.

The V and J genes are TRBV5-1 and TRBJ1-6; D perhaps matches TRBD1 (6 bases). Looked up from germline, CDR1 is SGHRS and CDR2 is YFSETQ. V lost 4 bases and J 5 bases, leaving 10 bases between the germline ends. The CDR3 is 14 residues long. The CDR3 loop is CASSQQGDNSPLHF. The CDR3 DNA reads TGCGCCAGCAGCCAACAGGGAGATAATTCACCCCTCCACTTT. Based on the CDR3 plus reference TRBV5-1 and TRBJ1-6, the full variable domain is KAGVTQTPRYLIKTRGQQVTLSCSPISGHRSVSWYQQTPGQGLQFLFEYFSETQRNKGNFPGRFSGRQFSNSRSEMNVSTLELGDSALYLCASSQQGDNSPLHFGNGTRLTVT.

Written as DNA, the CDR3 is TGTGCCAGCAGCCGGACTAGCGGGGGGCCCTACGAGCAGTACTTC. This codes for CASSRTSGGPYEQYF. This chain uses TRBV11-2 with TRBJ2-7; 14 bases are a match to TRBD2. Germline V gene lookup returns CDR1 SGHAT and CDR2 FQNNGV. This CDR3 region has 15 residues. After removal of 5 bases from V and 2 bases from J, the junction contained 2 bases not matched to a gene.

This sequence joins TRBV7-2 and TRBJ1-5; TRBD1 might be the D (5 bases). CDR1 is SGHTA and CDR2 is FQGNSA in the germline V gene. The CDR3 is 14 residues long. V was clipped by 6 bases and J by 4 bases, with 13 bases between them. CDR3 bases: TGTGCCAGCAGTTCCACCAGGGCGAATCAGCCCCAGCATTTT. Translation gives CASSSTRANQPQHF.

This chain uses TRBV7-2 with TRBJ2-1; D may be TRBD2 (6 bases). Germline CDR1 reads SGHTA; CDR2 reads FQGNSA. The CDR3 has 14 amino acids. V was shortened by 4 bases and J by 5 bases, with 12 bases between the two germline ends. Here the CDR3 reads CASSSRTTHNEQFF. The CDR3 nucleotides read TGTGCCAGCAGCTCCCGGACTACCCACAATGAGCAGTTCTTC.

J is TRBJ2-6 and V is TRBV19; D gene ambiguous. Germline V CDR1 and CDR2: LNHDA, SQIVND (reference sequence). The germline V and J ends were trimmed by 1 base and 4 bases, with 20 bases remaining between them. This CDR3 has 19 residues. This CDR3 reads CASSIGSGETYLGANVLTF. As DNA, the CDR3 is TGTGCCAGTAGTATAGGCTCCGGAGAGACGTACCTGGGGGCCAACGTCCTGACTTTC.

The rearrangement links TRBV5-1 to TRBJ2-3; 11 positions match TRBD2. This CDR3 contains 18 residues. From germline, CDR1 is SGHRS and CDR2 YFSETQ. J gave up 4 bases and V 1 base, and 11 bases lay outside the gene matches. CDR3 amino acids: CASSLLGLAGGIADTQYF. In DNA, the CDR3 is TGCGCCAGCAGCTTGTTAGGGCTAGCGGGGGGTATTGCAGATACGCAGTATTTT.

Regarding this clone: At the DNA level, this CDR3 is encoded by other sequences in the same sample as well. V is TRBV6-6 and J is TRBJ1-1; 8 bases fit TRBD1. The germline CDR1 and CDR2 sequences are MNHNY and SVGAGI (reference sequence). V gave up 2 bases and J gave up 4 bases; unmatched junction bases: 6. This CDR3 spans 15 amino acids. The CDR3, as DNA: TGTGCCAGCAGTTACCCAGGACAGGGAAGCACTGAAGCTTTCTTT. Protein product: CASSYPGQGSTEAFF.

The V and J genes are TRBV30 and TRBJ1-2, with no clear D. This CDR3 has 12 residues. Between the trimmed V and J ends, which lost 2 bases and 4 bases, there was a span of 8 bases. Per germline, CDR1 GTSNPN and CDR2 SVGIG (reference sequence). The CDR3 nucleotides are TGTGCCTGGAGTAATTCAGGCTATGGCTACACCTTC. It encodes CAWSNSGYGYTF.

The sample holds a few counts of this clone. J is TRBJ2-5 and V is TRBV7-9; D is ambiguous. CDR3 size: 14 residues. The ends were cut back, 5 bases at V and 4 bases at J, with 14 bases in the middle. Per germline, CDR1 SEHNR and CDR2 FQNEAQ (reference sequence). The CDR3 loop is CASSRSQTLETQYF. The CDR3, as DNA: TGTGCCAGCAGCCGATCGCAGACTCTAGAGACCCAGTACTTC. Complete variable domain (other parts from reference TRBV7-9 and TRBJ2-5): DTGVSQNPRHKITKRGQNVTFRCDPISEHNRLYWYRQTLGQGPEFLTYFQNEAQLEKSRLLSDRFSAERPKGSFSTLEIQRTEQGDSAMYLCASSRSQTLETQYFGPGTRLLVL.

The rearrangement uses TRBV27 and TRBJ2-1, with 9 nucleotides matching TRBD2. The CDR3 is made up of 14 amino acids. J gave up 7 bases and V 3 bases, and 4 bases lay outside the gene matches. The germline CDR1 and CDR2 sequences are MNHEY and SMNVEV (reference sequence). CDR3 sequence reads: CASSFLAGENEQFF. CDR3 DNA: TGTGCCAGCAGTTTTTTAGCGGGGGAAAATGAGCAGTTCTTC.

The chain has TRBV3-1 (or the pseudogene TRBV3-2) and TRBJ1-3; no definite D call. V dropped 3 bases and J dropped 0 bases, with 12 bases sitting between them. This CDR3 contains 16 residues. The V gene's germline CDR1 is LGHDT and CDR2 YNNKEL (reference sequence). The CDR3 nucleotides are TGTGCCAGCAGCCAGTGGCCTCCCATCTCTGGAAACACCATATATTTT. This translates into CASSQWPPISGNTIYF.

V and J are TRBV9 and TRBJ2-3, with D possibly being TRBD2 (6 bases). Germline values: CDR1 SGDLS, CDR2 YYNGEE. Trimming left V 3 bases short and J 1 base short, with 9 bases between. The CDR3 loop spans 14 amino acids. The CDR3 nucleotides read TGTGCCAGCAGCGCCGGGGGACGCACAGATACGCAGTATTTT. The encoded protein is CASSAGGRTDTQYF.

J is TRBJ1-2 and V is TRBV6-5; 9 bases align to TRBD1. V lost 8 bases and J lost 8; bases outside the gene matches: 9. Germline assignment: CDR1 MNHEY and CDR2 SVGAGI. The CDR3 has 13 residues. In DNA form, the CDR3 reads TGTGCCAGCTTCCGGACAGGGGAGGGGGGCTACACCTTC. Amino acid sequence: CASFRTGEGGYTF.

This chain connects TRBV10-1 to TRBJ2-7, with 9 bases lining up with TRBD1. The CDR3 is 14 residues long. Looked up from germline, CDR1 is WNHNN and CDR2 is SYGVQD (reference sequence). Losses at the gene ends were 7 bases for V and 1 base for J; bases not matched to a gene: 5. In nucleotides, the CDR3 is TGCGCCAGCACCCCAGGACAGGGGTCCTACGAGCAGTACTTC. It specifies CASTPGQGSYEQYF.

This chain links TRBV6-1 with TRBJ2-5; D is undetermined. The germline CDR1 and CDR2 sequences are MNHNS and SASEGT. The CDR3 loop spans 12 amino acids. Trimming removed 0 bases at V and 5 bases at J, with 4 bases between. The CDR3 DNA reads TGTGCCAGCAGTGAAGCAGAGGAGACCCAGTACTTC. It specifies CASSEAEETQYF.